The 24 T cell receptor beta chains listed next were all sequenced from one sample in a study of control samples from healthy donors and cancer patients. TCRdb's table, derived via immunoSEQ multiplex PCR, lists solely in-frame clones and lacks some. The profile shows approximately 30,000 clones, around 94% of them singletons. The sample taken for sequencing was blood. Every receptor here comes from a man aged 55 to 70 in good health.

The rearrangement uses TRBV7-9 and TRBJ1-6; 7 bases fit TRBD1. Trimming cost V 5 bases and J 0 bases; bases outside gene matches: 4. Looked up from germline, CDR1 is SEHNR and CDR2 is FQNEAQ (reference sequence). The CDR3 extends over 16 amino acids. CDR3 DNA: TGTGCCAGCAGCCCAGGGGGGGGCTCCTATAATTCACCCCTCCACTTT. Its translation is CASSPGGGSYNSPLHF.

The chain recombines TRBV6-2 or TRBV6-3 with TRBJ2-5, with a tentative D call TRBD1 (5 bases). V lost 0 bases and J lost 3, with 8 bases in between. Per the germline V gene, CDR1 is MNHEY and CDR2 is SVGEGT. The CDR3 length is 14 residues. The CDR3 region has the DNA TGTGCCAGCAGTTACTCGGGCAGGGAAGAGACCCAGTACTTC. Translated: CASSYSGREETQYF.

The chain carries TRBV4-3 and TRBJ1-2, with TRBD1 identical over 8 bases. The CDR3 sequence is 15 residues long. Germline V lookup: CDR1 LGHNA, CDR2 YSLEER. The ends lost 4 bases at V and 4 bases at J; junction bases unmatched: 8. CDR3 sequence: CASSPGQATFYGYTF. The DNA of the CDR3 is TGCGCCAGCAGCCCGGGACAGGCAACGTTCTATGGCTACACCTTC.

The table lists this clone with a few counts. The genes are TRBV19 and TRBJ1-1, with D possibly TRBD1 on 6 matching bases. The CDR3 contains 12 residues. The germline V gene has CDR1 LNHDA and CDR2 SQIVND (reference sequence). Between the trimmed V and J ends, which lost 6 bases and 9 bases, there was a span of 14 bases. The CDR3 nucleotides are TGTGCCAGTAGAATCCCAGGGGCAAAAGCTTTCTTT. Protein product: CASRIPGAKAFF.

The CDR3 here is CASSADGYEQYF. As DNA, the CDR3 is TGTGCCAGCAGTGCGGACGGGTACGAGCAGTACTTC. The chain joins TRBV28 to TRBJ2-7; D remains unclear. CDR1 and CDR2 (germline): MDHEN, SYDVKM. V was clipped by 5 bases and J by 4 bases, with 9 bases between them. This CDR3 has 12 amino acids.

The J gene is TRBJ1-5, the V gene TRBV6-5; 7 bases match TRBD1. Trimming removed 2 bases from V and 7 bases from J; junction bases left unmatched: 2. Germline V gene data show CDR1 as MNHEY and CDR2 as SVGAGI. The CDR3 is 13 residues long. CDR3 residues: CASSYVQGQPQHF. CDR3 nucleotides: TGTGCCAGCAGTTACGTACAGGGGCAGCCCCAGCATTTT.

A remark on this clone: Other DNA sequences from this sample encode an identical CDR3 as well. The rearrangement joins TRBV28 to TRBJ2-5, with 11 nucleotides matching TRBD2. V shed 3 bases and J 2 bases; nucleotides not matched to a gene: 5. Germline-derived CDR1 and CDR2 are MDHEN and SYDVKM. The length of the CDR3 is 16 residues. CDR3 loop: CASSLGLAGGQETQYF. As DNA, the CDR3 is TGTGCCAGCAGTTTGGGTCTAGCGGGGGGACAAGAGACCCAGTACTTC.

J is TRBJ2-3 and V is TRBV27; TRBD1 might be the D (7 bases). This CDR3 is 13 amino acids long. Deletions cut 8 bases from V and 1 base from J, with 10 bases between. The germline V gene has CDR1 MNHEY and CDR2 SMNVEV (reference sequence). CDR3 sequence (DNA): TGTGCCAGCCGCGGGACAGGCACAGATACGCAGTATTTT. Protein product: CASRGTGTDTQYF.

CDR3 amino acids: CASSPLAAGGEQYF. The CDR3 DNA follows: TGTGCCAGCAGCCCCCTTGCGGCGGGGGGAGAGCAGTACTTC. This chain links TRBV2 with TRBJ2-7; 8 bases are a match to TRBD2. CDR1 is SNHLY, CDR2 FYNNEI, per germline. The CDR3 is made up of 14 amino acids. The junction had 11 bases not matched to a gene; V was cut back by 6 bases and J by 7 bases.

J is TRBJ1-1 and V is TRBV20-1, with unresolved D. V lost 3 bases and J 5 bases, leaving 4 bases between the germline ends. Germline V gene sequence: CDR1 DFQATT, CDR2 SNEGSKA (reference sequence). This CDR3 is 10 amino acids long. CDR3 sequence: CSARRTEAFF. As DNA, the CDR3 is TGCAGTGCTAGGAGAACTGAAGCTTTCTTT.

The DNA of the CDR3 is TGTGCCAGCCAAAGGATGAACACTGAAGCTTTCTTT. This codes for CASQRMNTEAFF. The V gene is TRBV28, the J gene TRBJ1-1, with D unresolved. Trimming removed 8 bases from V and 0 bases from J, with 7 bases in between. Germline V CDR1 and CDR2: MDHEN, SYDVKM. This CDR3 has 12 amino acids.

The genes are TRBV11-2 and TRBJ2-5; 9 bases line up with TRBD1. V shed 5 bases, J shed 2 bases, and the junction held 9 bases outside the gene matches. Germline V gives CDR1 SGHAT, CDR2 FQNNGV. This CDR3 has 16 residues. DNA of the CDR3: TGTGCCAGCAGCACTCTCCCGGGACAGGGACAAGAGACCCAGTACTTC. Its protein product is CASSTLPGQGQETQYF.

The chain employs TRBV13 and TRBJ2-5; the D is unclear. The CDR3 has 13 residues. V lost 3 bases and J 3 bases, leaving 8 bases between the germline ends. Per the germline V gene, CDR1 is PRHDT and CDR2 is FYEKMQ (reference sequence). The CDR3 region is CASSFSLEETQYF. CDR3 sequence (DNA): TGTGCCAGCAGCTTTTCACTTGAAGAGACCCAGTACTTC.

This clone turned up a few times. V is TRBV6-1 and J is TRBJ2-1; D possibly corresponds to TRBD2 (5 bases). The CDR3 runs 12 residues. Germline V CDR1 and CDR2: MNHNS, SASEGT. The V gene lost 3 bases and the J gene lost 10 bases, with 10 bases spanning the gap. The CDR3 DNA follows: TGTGCCAGCAGTGATATCGGGGTGGAGCAGTTCTTC. Its translation is CASSDIGVEQFF.

In its sample, this clone was seen once. This chain joins TRBV18 and TRBJ2-1, with 10 bases fitting TRBD1. The CDR3 totals 15 residues. With 0 bases clipped from V and 6 bases from J, the junction kept 2 bases outside the gene matches. Germline V gene data show CDR1 as KGHSH and CDR2 as LQKENI. The DNA of the CDR3 is TGTGCCAGCTCACCACCGGGACAGGGGTTCAATGAGCAGTTCTTC. Translating it yields CASSPPGQGFNEQFF.

The table lists this clone with a count of one. This rearrangement joins TRBV15 to TRBJ1-1; D remains unclear. Germline CDR1 LNHNV, CDR2 YYDKDF (reference sequence). This CDR3 contains 13 residues. Trimming took off 3 bases at V and 10 bases at J, with 15 bases between the two ends. CDR3: CATSRTGRNAAFF. CDR3 nucleotides: TGTGCCACCAGCAGGACCGGGAGAAATGCAGCTTTCTTT.

The J gene is TRBJ2-1, the V gene TRBV6-5; 9 bases map to TRBD1. Germline lookup yields CDR1 MNHEY and CDR2 SVGAGI. CDR3 length equals 13 residues. Unmatched junction bases numbered 5, after V lost 8 bases and J lost 6 bases. CDR3 region: CASRDRVFNEQFF. CDR3 bases: TGTGCCAGCCGGGACAGGGTTTTCAATGAGCAGTTCTTC.

This clone showed up just once. The chain carries TRBV7-2 and TRBJ2-7; the match to TRBD2 covers 9 bases. V lost 5 bases and J lost 2; bases outside the gene matches: 7. CDR1 is SGHTA, CDR2 FQGNSA, per germline. The CDR3 has 15 residues. CDR3 amino acids: CASSPPAGGPYEQYF. CDR3 in DNA: TGTGCCAGCAGCCCCCCAGCGGGGGGCCCCTACGAGCAGTACTTC. The complete variable domain, with remaining parts taken from reference TRBV7-2 and TRBJ2-7, reads GAGVSQSPSNKVTEKGKDVELRCDPISGHTALYWYRQSLGQGLEFLIYFQGNSAPDKSGLPSDRFSAERTGGSVSTLTIQRTQQEDSAVYLCASSPPAGGPYEQYFGPGTRLTVT.

This clone was seen a few times. The rearrangement uses TRBV2 and TRBJ2-2; D gene uncertain. From germline, CDR1 is SNHLY and CDR2 FYNNEI. The CDR3 extends over 13 amino acids. Trimming shortened V by 6 bases and J by 4 bases, and 9 bases separated the two germline ends. CDR3 region: CASSPVTTGELFF. DNA for the CDR3: TGTGCCAGCAGCCCGGTTACCACCGGGGAGCTGTTTTTT.

The chain joins TRBV4-3 to TRBJ2-5; D possibly matches TRBD1 or TRBD2 (6 bases each). Trimming took off 4 bases at V and 5 bases at J, with 17 bases between the two ends. This CDR3 comprises 15 residues. Per the germline V gene, CDR1 is LGHNA and CDR2 is YSLEER. The CDR3 DNA reads as TGCGCCAGCAGCCCCGGGGGCAGTTTATACGAGACCCAGTACTTC. This sequence encodes CASSPGGSLYETQYF.

The rearrangement joins TRBV4-3 to TRBJ2-3, with a weak D call TRBD2 (5 bases). Germline CDR1 LGHNA, CDR2 YSLEER. CDR3 length equals 15 residues. V lost 4 bases and J 0 bases, leaving 11 bases between the germline ends. The CDR3 loop is CASSPTSASTDTQYF. CDR3 coding DNA: TGCGCCAGCAGCCCAACTAGTGCTAGCACAGATACGCAGTATTTT.

The V gene is TRBV5-4, the J gene TRBJ2-3; no clear D gene. Trimming removed 0 bases from V and 4 bases from J, with 15 bases in between. Germline V lookup: CDR1 SGHNT, CDR2 YYREEE (reference sequence). The CDR3 sequence is 16 residues long. The CDR3 region is CASSLVSVSNADTQYF. The CDR3 nucleotides read TGTGCCAGCAGCTTGGTTTCTGTGTCAAACGCAGATACGCAGTATTTT.

The J gene is TRBJ1-2, the V gene TRBV10-2, with a possible D match to TRBD1 (6 bases). Germline V lookup: CDR1 WSHSY, CDR2 SAAADI. The length of the CDR3 is 14 residues. V dropped 3 bases and J dropped 4 bases, with 12 bases sitting between them. CDR3 amino acids: CASSEGQLVYGYTF. The CDR3, as DNA: TGCGCCAGCAGTGAAGGACAGCTTGTCTATGGCTACACCTTC.

The rearrangement joins TRBV27 to TRBJ2-1, with 8 bases matching TRBD2. Trimming cost V 4 bases and J 4 bases; bases outside gene matches: 9. In germline, CDR1 is MNHEY, CDR2 SMNVEV (reference sequence). This CDR3 contains 16 residues. The CDR3 DNA reads as TGTGCCAGCAGTTCCTTAGGAGCGGGGGAGTACAATGAGCAGTTCTTC. It translates to CASSSLGAGEYNEQFF.